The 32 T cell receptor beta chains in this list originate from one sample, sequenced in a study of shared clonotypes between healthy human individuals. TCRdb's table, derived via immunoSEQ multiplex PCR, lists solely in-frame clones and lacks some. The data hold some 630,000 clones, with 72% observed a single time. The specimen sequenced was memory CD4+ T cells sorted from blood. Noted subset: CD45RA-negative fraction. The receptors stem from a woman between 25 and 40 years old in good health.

The CDR3 nucleotides read TGTGCCAGCAGCCAGGAAGTCTCCAGGGCTACTGGGGCCAACGTCCTGACTTTC. This encodes CASSQEVSRATGANVLTF. The V call is TRBV4-2, the J call TRBJ2-6; D may be TRBD1 (5 bases). Per germline, CDR1 LGHNA and CDR2 YNFKEQ. Trimming took 3 bases from V and 2 from J, leaving 17 bases between them. The CDR3 has 18 amino acids.

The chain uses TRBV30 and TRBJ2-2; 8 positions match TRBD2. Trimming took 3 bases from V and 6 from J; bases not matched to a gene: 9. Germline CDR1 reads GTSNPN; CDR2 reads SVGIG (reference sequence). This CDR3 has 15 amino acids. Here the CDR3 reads CAWREAGVASGELFF. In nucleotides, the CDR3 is TGTGCCTGGAGGGAAGCGGGAGTGGCATCCGGGGAGCTGTTTTTT.

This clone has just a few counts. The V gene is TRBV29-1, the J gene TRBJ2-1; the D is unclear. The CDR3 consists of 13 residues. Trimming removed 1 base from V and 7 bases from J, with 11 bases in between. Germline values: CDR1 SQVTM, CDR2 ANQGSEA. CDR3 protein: CSVEGDTRNEQFF. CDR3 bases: TGCAGCGTTGAAGGGGATACCAGGAATGAGCAGTTCTTC.

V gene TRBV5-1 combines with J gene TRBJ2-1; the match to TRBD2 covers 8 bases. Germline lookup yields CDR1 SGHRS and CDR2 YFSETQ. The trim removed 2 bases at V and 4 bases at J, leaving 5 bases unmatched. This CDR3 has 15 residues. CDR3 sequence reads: CASSFDLAGYNEQFF. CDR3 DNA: TGCGCCAGCAGCTTTGATCTAGCGGGTTACAATGAGCAGTTCTTC.

CDR3 nucleotide sequence: TGCGCCAGCAGTATACAGGGGGATTCCGGGGAGCTGTTTTTT. Its translation: CASSIQGDSGELFF. The chain combines TRBV5-1 with TRBJ2-2; 8 bases match TRBD1. J gave up 6 bases and V 5 bases, and 6 bases lay outside the gene matches. There are 14 residues in the CDR3. Germline lookup yields CDR1 SGHRS and CDR2 YFSETQ.

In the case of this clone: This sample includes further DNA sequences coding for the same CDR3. The DNA for the CDR3 is TGTGCCAGCTCAGGCGACACAGATACGCAGTATTTT. Its protein is CASSGDTDTQYF. This chain links TRBV18 with TRBJ2-3; no firm D call. Germline loops: CDR1 KGHSH, CDR2 LQKENI. The CDR3 contains 12 residues. Trimming cost V 5 bases and J 2 bases, with 5 bases left between them.

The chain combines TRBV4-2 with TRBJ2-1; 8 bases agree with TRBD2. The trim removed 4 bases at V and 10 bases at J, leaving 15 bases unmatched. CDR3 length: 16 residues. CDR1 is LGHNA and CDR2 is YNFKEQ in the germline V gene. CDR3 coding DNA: TGTGCCAGCAGCCCGGGGGCACGGGAGGGCCGAAGAGAGCAGTTCTTC. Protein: CASSPGAREGRREQFF.

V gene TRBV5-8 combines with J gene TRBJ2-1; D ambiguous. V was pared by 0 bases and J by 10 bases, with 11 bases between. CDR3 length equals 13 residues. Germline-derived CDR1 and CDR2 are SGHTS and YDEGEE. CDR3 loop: CASSLEQQREQFF. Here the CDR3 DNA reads TGTGCCAGCAGCTTGGAGCAGCAACGGGAGCAGTTCTTC. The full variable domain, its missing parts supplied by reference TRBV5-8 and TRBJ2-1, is EAGVTQSPTHLIKTRGQQATLRCSPISGHTSVYWYQQALGLGLQFLLWYDEGEERNRGNFPPRFSGRQFPNYSSELNVNALELEDSALYLCASSLEQQREQFFGPGTRLTVL.

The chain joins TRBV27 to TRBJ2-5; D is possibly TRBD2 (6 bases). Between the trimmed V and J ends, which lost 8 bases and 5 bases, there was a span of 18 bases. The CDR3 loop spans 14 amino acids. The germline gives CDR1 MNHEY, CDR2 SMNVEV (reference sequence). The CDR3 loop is CASPPVGRAETQYF. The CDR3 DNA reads TGTGCCAGCCCCCCGGTCGGGAGAGCGGAGACCCAGTACTTC.

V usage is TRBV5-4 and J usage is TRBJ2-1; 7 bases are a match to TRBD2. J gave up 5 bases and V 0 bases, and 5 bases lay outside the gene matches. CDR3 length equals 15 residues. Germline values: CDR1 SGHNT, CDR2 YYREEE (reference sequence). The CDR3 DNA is TGTGCCAGCAGCTTGGGGCTAGCGGAGCACAATGAGCAGTTCTTC. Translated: CASSLGLAEHNEQFF.

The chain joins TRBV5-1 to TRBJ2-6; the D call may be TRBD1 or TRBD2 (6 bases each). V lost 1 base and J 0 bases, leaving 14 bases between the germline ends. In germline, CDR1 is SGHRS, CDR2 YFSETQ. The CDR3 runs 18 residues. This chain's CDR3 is CASSLRVGGLSGANVLTF. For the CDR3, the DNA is TGCGCCAGCAGCTTGCGGGTAGGGGGGCTCTCTGGGGCCAACGTCCTGACTTTC.

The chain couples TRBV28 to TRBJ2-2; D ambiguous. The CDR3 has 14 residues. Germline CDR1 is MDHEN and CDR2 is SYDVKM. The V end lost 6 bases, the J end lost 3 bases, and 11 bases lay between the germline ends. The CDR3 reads CASSGSVHTGELFF. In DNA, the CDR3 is TGTGCCAGCAGCGGAAGCGTGCACACCGGGGAGCTGTTTTTT.

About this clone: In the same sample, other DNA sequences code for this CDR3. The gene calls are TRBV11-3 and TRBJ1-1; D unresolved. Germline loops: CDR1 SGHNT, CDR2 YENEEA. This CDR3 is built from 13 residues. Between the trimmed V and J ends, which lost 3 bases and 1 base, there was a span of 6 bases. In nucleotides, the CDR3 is TGTGCCAGCAGCTTCACAGCGAACACTGAAGCTTTCTTT. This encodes CASSFTANTEAFF.

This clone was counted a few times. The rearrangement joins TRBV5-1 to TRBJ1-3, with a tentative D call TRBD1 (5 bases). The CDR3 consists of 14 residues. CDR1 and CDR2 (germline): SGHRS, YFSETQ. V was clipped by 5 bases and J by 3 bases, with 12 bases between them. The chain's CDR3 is CASRPGTDGNTIYF. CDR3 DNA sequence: TGCGCCAGCAGGCCAGGGACGGATGGAAACACCATATATTTT.

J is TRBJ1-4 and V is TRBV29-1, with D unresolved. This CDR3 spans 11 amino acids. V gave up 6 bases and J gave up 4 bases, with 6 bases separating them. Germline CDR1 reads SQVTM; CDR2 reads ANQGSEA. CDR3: CSVGYNEKLFF. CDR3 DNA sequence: TGCAGCGTAGGGTATAATGAAAAACTGTTTTTT.

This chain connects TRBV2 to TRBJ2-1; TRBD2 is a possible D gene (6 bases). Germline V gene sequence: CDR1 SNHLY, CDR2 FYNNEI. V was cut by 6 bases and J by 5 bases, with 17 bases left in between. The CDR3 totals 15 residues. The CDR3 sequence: CASSRTPRRDNEQFF. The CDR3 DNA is TGTGCCAGCAGCCGTACACCACGGAGGGACAATGAGCAGTTCTTC.

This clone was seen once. The DNA of the CDR3 is TGTGCCAGCAGCCAAGAGGGGTCAAAGCAATACAATGAGCAGTTCTTC. This sequence encodes CASSQEGSKQYNEQFF. This sequence joins TRBV7-6 and TRBJ2-1, with D tentatively TRBD1 or TRBD2 (5 bases each). V was cut by 5 bases and J by 4 bases, with 18 bases left in between. The CDR3 spans 16 residues. Germline CDR1 SGHVS, CDR2 FNYEAQ.

The CDR3 loop reads CASSAGQGNTGELFF. As DNA, the CDR3 is TGTGCCAGCAGTGCCGGACAGGGGAACACCGGGGAGCTGTTTTTT. J is TRBJ2-2 and V is TRBV6-6; 8 positions match TRBD1. The CDR3 is 15 residues long. Germline trimming cut 5 bases from V and 1 base from J; bases unmatched to any gene: 3. Germline CDR1 and CDR2: MNHNY and SVGAGI (reference sequence).

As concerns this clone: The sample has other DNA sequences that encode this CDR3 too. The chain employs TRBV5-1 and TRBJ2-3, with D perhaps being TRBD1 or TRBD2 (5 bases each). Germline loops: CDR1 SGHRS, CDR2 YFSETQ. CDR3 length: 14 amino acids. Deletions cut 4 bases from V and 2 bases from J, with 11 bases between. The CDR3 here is CASSQGTLTDTQYF. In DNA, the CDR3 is TGCGCCAGCAGCCAAGGGACCCTCACAGATACGCAGTATTTT.

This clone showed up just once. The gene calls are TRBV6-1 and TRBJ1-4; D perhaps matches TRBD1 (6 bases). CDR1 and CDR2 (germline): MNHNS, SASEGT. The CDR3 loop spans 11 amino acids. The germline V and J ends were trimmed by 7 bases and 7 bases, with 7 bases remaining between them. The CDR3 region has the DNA TGTGCCAGCAACAGGGCTGAAAAACTGTTTTTT. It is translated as CASNRAEKLFF.

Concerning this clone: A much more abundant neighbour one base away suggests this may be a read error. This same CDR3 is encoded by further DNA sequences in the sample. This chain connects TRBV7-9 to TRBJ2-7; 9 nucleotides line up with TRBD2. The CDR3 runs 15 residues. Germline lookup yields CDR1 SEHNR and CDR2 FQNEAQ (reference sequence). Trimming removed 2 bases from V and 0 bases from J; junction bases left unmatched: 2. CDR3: CASSLYSGSSYEQYF. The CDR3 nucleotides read TGTGCCAGCAGCTTATATAGCGGGAGCTCCTACGAGCAGTACTTC.

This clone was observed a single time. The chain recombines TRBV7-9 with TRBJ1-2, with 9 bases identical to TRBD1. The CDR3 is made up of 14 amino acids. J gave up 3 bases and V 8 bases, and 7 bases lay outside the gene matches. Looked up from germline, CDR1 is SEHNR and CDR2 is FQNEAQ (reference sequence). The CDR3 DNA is TGTGCCAGCGGGAACAGGGGGCTGGACTATGGCTACACCTTC. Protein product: CASGNRGLDYGYTF.

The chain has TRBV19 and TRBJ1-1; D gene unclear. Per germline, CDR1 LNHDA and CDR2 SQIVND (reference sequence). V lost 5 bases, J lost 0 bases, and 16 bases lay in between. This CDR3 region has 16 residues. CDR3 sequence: CASSPLEGWVNTEAFF. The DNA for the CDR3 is TGTGCCAGTAGTCCCCTAGAGGGTTGGGTGAACACTGAAGCTTTCTTT.

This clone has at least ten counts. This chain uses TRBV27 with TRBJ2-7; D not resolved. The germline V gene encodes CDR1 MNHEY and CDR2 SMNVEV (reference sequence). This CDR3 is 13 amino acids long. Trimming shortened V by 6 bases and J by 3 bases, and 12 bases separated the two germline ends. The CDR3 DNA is TGTGCCAGCAGCTTACAGAAACGCTACGAGCAGTACTTC. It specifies CASSLQKRYEQYF.

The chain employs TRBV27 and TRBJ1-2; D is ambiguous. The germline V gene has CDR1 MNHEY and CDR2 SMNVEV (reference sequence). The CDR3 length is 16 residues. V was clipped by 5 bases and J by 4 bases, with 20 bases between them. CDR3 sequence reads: CASSAIGSGRSYGYTF. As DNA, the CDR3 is TGTGCCAGCAGTGCCATAGGGAGTGGCAGGTCCTATGGCTACACCTTC.

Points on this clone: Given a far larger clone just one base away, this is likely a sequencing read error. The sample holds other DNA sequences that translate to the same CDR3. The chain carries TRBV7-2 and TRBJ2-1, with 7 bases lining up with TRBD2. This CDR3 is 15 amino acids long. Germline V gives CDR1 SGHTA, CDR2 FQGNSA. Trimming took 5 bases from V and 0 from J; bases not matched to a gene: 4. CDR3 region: CASSLQRDSYNEQFF. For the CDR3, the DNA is TGTGCCAGCAGCCTCCAGCGGGACTCCTACAATGAGCAGTTCTTC. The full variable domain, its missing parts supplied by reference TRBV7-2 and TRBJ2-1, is GAGVSQSPSNKVTEKGKDVELRCDPISGHTALYWYRQSLGQGLEFLIYFQGNSAPDKSGLPSDRFSAERTGGSVSTLTIQRTQQEDSAVYLCASSLQRDSYNEQFFGPGTRLTVL.

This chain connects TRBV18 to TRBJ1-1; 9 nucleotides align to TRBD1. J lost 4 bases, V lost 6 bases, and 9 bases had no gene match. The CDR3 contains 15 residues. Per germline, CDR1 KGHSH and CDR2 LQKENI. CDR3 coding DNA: TGTGCCAGCTCCCAAGACAGGGGGACGGGCACTGAAGCTTTCTTT. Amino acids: CASSQDRGTGTEAFF.

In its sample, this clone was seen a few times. In DNA form, the CDR3 reads TGTGCCAGCAGCCAAGGTTCGCTAGCGGGAGCCTACGAGCAGTACTTC. Protein: CASSQGSLAGAYEQYF. The chain has TRBV4-2 and TRBJ2-7; 10 nucleotides match TRBD2. Germline-derived CDR1 and CDR2 are LGHNA and YNFKEQ. V was clipped by 1 base and J by 2 bases; unmatched bases: 5. The CDR3 extends over 16 amino acids.

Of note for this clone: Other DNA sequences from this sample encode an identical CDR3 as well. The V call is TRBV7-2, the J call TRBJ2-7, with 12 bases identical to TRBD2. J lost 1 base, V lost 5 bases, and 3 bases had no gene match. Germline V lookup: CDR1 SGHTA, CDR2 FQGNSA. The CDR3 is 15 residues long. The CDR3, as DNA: TGTGCCAGCAGCCCTGGACTAGCGGGATCCTACGAGCAGTACTTC. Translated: CASSPGLAGSYEQYF.

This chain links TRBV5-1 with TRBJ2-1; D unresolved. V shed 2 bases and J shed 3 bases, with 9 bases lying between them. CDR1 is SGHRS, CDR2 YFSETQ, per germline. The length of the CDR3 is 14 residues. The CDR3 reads CASSLEVNYNEQFF. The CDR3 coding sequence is TGCGCCAGCAGCTTAGAGGTCAACTACAATGAGCAGTTCTTC.

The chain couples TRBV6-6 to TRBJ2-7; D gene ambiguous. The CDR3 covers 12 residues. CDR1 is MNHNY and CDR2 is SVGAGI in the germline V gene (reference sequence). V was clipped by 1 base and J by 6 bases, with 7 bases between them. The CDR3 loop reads CASSYLGGEQYF. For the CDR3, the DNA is TGTGCCAGCAGTTACTTGGGCGGCGAGCAGTACTTC.

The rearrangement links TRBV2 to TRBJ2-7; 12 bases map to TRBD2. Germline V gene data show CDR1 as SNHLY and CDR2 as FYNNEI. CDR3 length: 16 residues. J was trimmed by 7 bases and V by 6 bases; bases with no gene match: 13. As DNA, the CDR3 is TGTGCCAGCAGCCCTTCCCCCCTAGCGGGGGGGCTGGAGCAGTACTTC. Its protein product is CASSPSPLAGGLEQYF.